These T cell receptor beta chains were read from a single sample in a study of T cell responses to AZD1222 COVID-19 vaccine. Sequenced by immunoSEQ multiplex PCR; TCRdb stores in-frame clones only, minus some. The table has 46,000 or so clones, more than 60% seen once. The specimen comprised peripheral blood, sampled on day 0 of AZD1222 vaccination. The receptors were sampled from an adult in good health. CDR3s include the opening cysteine and the closing phenylalanine or tryptophan. A D gene is named only where the DNA matches it firmly. Clone sizes are given selectively: once, few, many, or a class where the clone is expanded.

D: -
J: TRBJ2-1
size: -
V: TRBV6-2/TRBV6-3
CDR3: CASSQRQEQFF
DNA: TGTGCCAGCAGTCAGCGGCAGGAGCAGTTCTTC

D: TRBD2
J: TRBJ2-5
size: -
V: TRBV2
CDR3: CASRTESGGPVTTQYF
DNA: TGTGCCAGCAGAACGGAGAGCGGGGGGCCCGTAACGACCCAGTACTTC

D: -
J: TRBJ2-7
size: -
V: TRBV20-1
CDR3: CSPGRNYEQYF
DNA: TGCAGTCCGGGGAGGAACTACGAGCAGTACTTC

D: -
J: TRBJ1-3
size: -
V: TRBV11-2
CDR3: CASSPGQASGNTIYF
DNA: TGTGCCAGCAGCCCGGGGCAAGCTTCTGGAAACACCATATATTTT

D: -
J: TRBJ1-5
size: -
V: TRBV5-1
CDR3: CASSPWTALPQPQHF
DNA: TGCGCCAGCAGCCCGTGGACGGCGCTGCCTCAGCCCCAGCATTTT

D: -
J: TRBJ2-7
size: -
V: TRBV18
CDR3: CASSATLDSYEQYF
DNA: TGTGCCAGCTCAGCAACTTTGGACAGCTACGAGCAGTACTTC

D: TRBD1
J: TRBJ2-2
size: -
V: TRBV19
CDR3: CASTDRGQDTGELFF
DNA: TGTGCCAGCACGGACAGGGGGCAAGACACCGGGGAGCTGTTTTTT

D: -
J: TRBJ1-6
size: -
V: TRBV9
CDR3: CASTRDIRGSPLHF
DNA: TGTGCCAGCACCCGGGACATCCGGGGGTCACCCCTCCACTTT

D: -
J: TRBJ2-1
size: -
V: TRBV19
CDR3: CASRTEGPYNEQFF
DNA: TGTGCCAGTAGGACGGAGGGCCCCTACAATGAGCAGTTCTTC

D: -
J: TRBJ2-1
size: -
V: TRBV5-8
CDR3: CASNQGSSYNEQFF
DNA: TGTGCCAGCAACCAGGGCAGCTCCTACAATGAGCAGTTCTTC

D: TRBD2
J: TRBJ2-2
size: -
V: TRBV19
CDR3: CASSRGLAGMNTGELFF
DNA: TGTGCCAGTAGCAGGGGACTAGCGGGAATGAACACCGGGGAGCTGTTTTTT

D: TRBD1
J: TRBJ1-2
size: -
V: TRBV5-4
CDR3: CASSRRAGGIRGYTF
DNA: TGTGCCAGCAGCCGGAGGGCAGGGGGCATTCGTGGCTACACCTTC

D: -
J: TRBJ2-1
size: -
V: TRBV19
CDR3: CASSTGPYNEQFF
DNA: TGTGCCAGTAGTACAGGGCCCTACAATGAGCAGTTCTTC

D: TRBD1
J: TRBJ2-7
size: -
V: TRBV25-1
CDR3: CASSEWGTGSSYEQYF
DNA: TGTGCCAGCAGTGAATGGGGGACAGGGTCCTCCTACGAGCAGTACTTC

D: -
J: TRBJ1-1
size: -
V: TRBV7-9
CDR3: CASSPTGITEAFF
DNA: TGTGCCAGCAGTCCTACAGGGATCACTGAAGCTTTCTTT

D: -
J: TRBJ1-1
size: -
V: TRBV7-3
CDR3: CASSFEVNTEAFF
DNA: TGTGCCAGCAGCTTTGAAGTAAACACTGAAGCTTTCTTT

D: -
J: TRBJ2-5
size: -
V: TRBV30
CDR3: CAWSPMGLQETQYF
DNA: TGTGCCTGGAGTCCAATGGGGCTTCAAGAGACCCAGTACTTC

D: -
J: TRBJ1-3
size: -
V: TRBV2
CDR3: CASSLDSLLSGNTIYF
DNA: TGTGCCAGCAGCCTAGACAGTTTACTCTCTGGAAACACCATATATTTT

D: TRBD1
J: TRBJ1-6
size: once
V: TRBV6-6
CDR3: CASSKDRDNSPLHF
DNA: TGTGCCAGCAGCAAGGACAGGGATAATTCACCCCTCCACTTT

D: -
J: TRBJ1-1
size: -
V: TRBV28
CDR3: CASSGGGLNTEAFF
DNA: TGTGCCAGCAGTGGCGGGGGGTTAAACACTGAAGCTTTCTTT

D: TRBD1
J: TRBJ1-1
size: -
V: TRBV6-5
CDR3: CASSYSRTGDTEAFF
DNA: TGTGCCAGCAGTTACTCCCGGACAGGGGACACTGAAGCTTTCTTT

D: TRBD2
J: TRBJ2-3
size: once
V: TRBV30
CDR3: CAWSVGLAGSRDTQYF
DNA: TGTGCCTGGAGCGTAGGGCTAGCGGGTTCTCGAGATACGCAGTATTTT

D: TRBD1
J: TRBJ2-3
size: -
V: TRBV19
CDR3: CATGTGALADTQYF
DNA: TGTGCCACCGGGACAGGGGCCCTCGCAGATACGCAGTATTTT

D: -
J: TRBJ1-6
size: -
V: TRBV3-1/TRBV3-2
CDR3: CASSQEGPGGFSPLHF
DNA: TGTGCCAGCAGCCAAGAGGGTCCGGGGGGTTTCTCACCCCTCCACTTT

D: TRBD1
J: TRBJ1-1
size: -
V: TRBV7-9
CDR3: CASSPRAGGETFF
DNA: TGTGCCAGCAGCCCCCGGGCAGGGGGAGAAACTTTCTTT

D: -
J: TRBJ1-2
size: -
V: TRBV27
CDR3: CASREHRRGYGYTF
DNA: TGTGCCAGCAGGGAACATAGACGGGGCTATGGCTACACCTTC

D: -
J: TRBJ1-5
size: -
V: TRBV27
CDR3: CASSFGGDRVGQPQHF
DNA: TGTGCCAGCAGTTTTGGAGGGGACCGGGTAGGTCAGCCCCAGCATTTT

D: -
J: TRBJ2-2
size: -
V: TRBV27
CDR3: CASSLWGATTGELFF
DNA: TGTGCCAGCAGTTTATGGGGGGCGACGACCGGGGAGCTGTTTTTT

D: TRBD1
J: TRBJ2-5
size: -
V: TRBV28
CDR3: CASRSYRGSETQYF
DNA: TGTGCCAGCAGATCATACAGGGGCTCTGAGACCCAGTACTTC

D: -
J: TRBJ2-1
size: -
V: TRBV9
CDR3: CASSTSGTSYNEQFF
DNA: TGTGCCAGCAGCACCTCCGGGACATCCTACAATGAGCAGTTCTTC

D: TRBD1
J: TRBJ1-5
size: -
V: TRBV12-3/TRBV12-4
CDR3: CASRRTGAQPQHF
DNA: TGTGCCAGCAGGCGGACAGGGGCCCAGCCCCAGCATTTT

D: TRBD1
J: TRBJ2-2
size: -
V: TRBV6-6
CDR3: CASSPTGGSTGELFF
DNA: TGTGCCAGCAGTCCTACAGGGGGAAGCACCGGGGAGCTGTTTTTT

D: TRBD1
J: TRBJ2-1
size: -
V: TRBV5-1
CDR3: CASSYPGQGVEQFF
DNA: TGCGCCAGCAGCTACCCGGGACAGGGGGTTGAGCAGTTCTTC

D: -
J: TRBJ2-5
size: -
V: TRBV2
CDR3: CASRYGPGETQYF
DNA: TGTGCCAGCAGGTATGGGCCGGGAGAGACCCAGTACTTC

D: -
J: TRBJ1-2
size: -
V: TRBV3-1/TRBV3-2
CDR3: CASSQTYEVDSGVYGYTF
DNA: TGTGCCAGCAGCCAGACCTACGAGGTGGACTCGGGAGTCTATGGCTACACCTTC

D: -
J: TRBJ1-1
size: -
V: TRBV13
CDR3: CASSSEGGREQTTEAFF
DNA: TGTGCCAGCAGCTCCGAGGGAGGGCGAGAGCAAACGACTGAAGCTTTCTTT

D: -
J: TRBJ2-1
size: -
V: TRBV7-2
CDR3: CASSEGRNNEQFF
DNA: TGTGCCAGCAGTGAGGGGAGGAACAATGAGCAGTTCTTC

D: -
J: TRBJ1-6
size: few
V: TRBV30
CDR3: CACSSGINSPLHF
DNA: TGTGCCTGTTCTTCCGGGATTAATTCACCCCTCCACTTT

D: -
J: TRBJ1-6
size: once
V: TRBV28
CDR3: CASSLGGISYNSPLHF
DNA: TGTGCCAGCAGTTTAGGTGGAATCTCCTATAATTCACCCCTCCACTTT

D: -
J: TRBJ1-1
size: -
V: TRBV3-1/TRBV3-2
CDR3: CASSQGGEAFF
DNA: TGTGCCAGCAGCCAAGGTGGAGAAGCTTTCTTT

D: -
J: TRBJ1-1
size: -
V: TRBV5-4
CDR3: CASSRPQPNTEAFF
DNA: TGTGCCAGCAGCCGTCCGCAGCCGAACACTGAAGCTTTCTTT

D: -
J: TRBJ2-3
size: -
V: TRBV6-5
CDR3: CASSYSTYTDTQYF
DNA: TGTGCCAGCAGTTACTCGACATACACAGATACGCAGTATTTT

D: -
J: TRBJ2-1
size: -
V: TRBV12-3/TRBV12-4
CDR3: CASSTMGYNEQFF
DNA: TGTGCCAGCAGTACCATGGGCTACAATGAGCAGTTCTTC

D: -
J: TRBJ1-4
size: once
V: TRBV5-1
CDR3: CASSLSGLRMGEKLFF
DNA: TGCGCCAGCAGCCTGTCGGGGCTCCGGATGGGTGAAAAACTGTTTTTT

D: -
J: TRBJ1-1
size: -
V: TRBV12-3/TRBV12-4
CDR3: CATSPRVNTEAFF
DNA: TGTGCCACCTCCCCCAGAGTGAACACTGAAGCTTTCTTT